One sample yielded the 18 T cell receptor beta chains listed below, sequenced in a study of regulatory T cells in long-lasting Graves disease. Arm-PCR of CDR3 regions with iRepertoire HTBI primers generated TCR beta libraries. MiXCR, run by TCRdb on the multiplex PCR reads, gives a single entry per CDR3 protein. Of about 540,000 distinct CDR3 sequences detected, roughly 13% appear once; the ten largest clones hold 10%. Time point of the sample: newly diagnosed GD, antithyroid drugs for less than 3 months. With RNA extracted from PBMCs as input, the TCR library was made. These data also featured in a second study, about T cells in Graves' hyperthyroidism and ophthalmopathy.

Sequences were derived from peripheral blood mononuclear cells (PBMCs), sampled at new diagnosis, from a patient treated with antithyroid drugs. The source of these receptors is a young man with Graves disease.

This clonotype has ten or more counts. The gene calls are TRBV5-1 and TRBJ1-6, with no clear D. The CDR3 length is 14 residues. Trimming left V 4 bases short and J 9 bases short, with 14 bases between. CDR1 is SGHRS and CDR2 is YFSETQ in the germline V gene. The CDR3 here is CASSPREGGSPLHF. The CDR3 nucleotides read TGCGCCAGCAGCCCGCGAGAGGGCGGTTCACCCCTCCACTTT.

This clonotype was seen repeatedly, ten times or more. CDR3 DNA sequence: TGTGCCAGCCACAGGGGGCGCAATCAGCCCCAGCATTTT. As protein: CASHRGRNQPQHF. The gene calls are TRBV18 and TRBJ1-5, with 9 bases aligning to TRBD1. CDR3 size: 13 residues. Germline V gives CDR1 KGHSH, CDR2 LQKENI. The V and J ends lost 8 bases and 2 bases, in that order; junction bases with no gene match: 1. The full variable domain, in which reference TRBV18 and TRBJ1-5 provide the parts outside the CDR3, is NAGVMQNPRHLVRRRGQEARLRCSPMKGHSHVYWYRQLPEEGLKFMVYLQKENIIDESGMPKERFSAEFPKEGPSILRIQQVVRGDSAAYFCASHRGRNQPQHFGDGTRLSIL.

This clonotype occurred many times. The V gene is TRBV13, the J gene TRBJ2-1; D possibly corresponds to TRBD2 (5 bases). CDR1 is PRHDT and CDR2 is FYEKMQ in the germline V gene (reference sequence). The CDR3 is 15 amino acids. V lost 8 bases to trimming and J lost 0 bases, with 14 bases between them. The CDR3 sequence: CASRSGKSSYNEQFF. The CDR3 coding sequence is TGTGCCAGCCGCTCGGGAAAAAGCTCCTACAATGAGCAGTTCTTC.

This clonotype appeared a few times. The chain is built from TRBV6-1 and TRBJ2-6; D possibly matches TRBD1 or TRBD2 (5 bases each). CDR3 length: 16 residues. Trimming stripped 5 bases from V and 0 bases from J, with 11 bases between. The germline V gene has CDR1 MNHNS and CDR2 SASEGT. CDR3 amino acids: CASSPGAVSGANVLTF. Here the CDR3 DNA reads TGTGCCAGCAGTCCCGGGGCGGTCTCTGGGGCCAACGTCCTGACTTTC.

This clonotype was observed many times. The CDR3 bases are TGTGCCATCAGTGACCAGAATAATTCACCCCTCCACTTT. Protein sequence: CAISDQNNSPLHF. V gene TRBV10-3 combines with J gene TRBJ1-6, with no clear D. The CDR3 is 13 amino acids. Germline CDR1 ENHRY, CDR2 SYGVKD. Trimming took 3 bases from V and 5 from J, leaving 5 bases between them.

This chain's CDR3 is CASSPTGKGSLHF. The CDR3, as DNA: TGTGCCAGCTCACCCACGGGGAAGGGCTCACTCCACTTT. The rearrangement links TRBV18 to TRBJ1-6; D is undetermined. The V and J ends lost 3 bases and 16 bases respectively, with 16 bases between them. Germline V gene lookup returns CDR1 KGHSH and CDR2 LQKENI. The CDR3 sequence is 13 residues long. The entire variable domain, with the rest obtained from reference TRBV18 and TRBJ1-6, is as follows: NAGVMQNPRHLVRRRGQEARLRCSPMKGHSHVYWYRQLPEEGLKFMVYLQKENIIDESGMPKERFSAEFPKEGPSILRIQQVVRGDSAAYFCASSPTGKGSLHFGNGTRLTVT.

Of note for this clonotype: Since a far larger clone is one base different, this is likely a read error. The chain combines TRBV12-3 or TRBV12-4 with TRBJ2-7; tentatively, D is TRBD2 (5 bases). The V end was cut by 5 bases, the J end by 3 bases, with 11 bases between. This CDR3 has 13 amino acids. CDR3 in DNA: TGTGCCAGCAGTGCGAAGCGGAGCTACGAGCAGTACTTC. Translation: CASSAKRSYEQYF.

The CDR3: CASSQDLGQGGYGYTF. The CDR3 DNA sequence: TGTGCCAGCAGCCAAGATTTAGGACAGGGGGGCTATGGCTACACCTTC. The V and J genes are TRBV3-1 and TRBJ1-2, with 10 bases identical to TRBD1. The CDR3 has 16 residues. CDR1 LGHDT and CDR2 YNNKEL come from the germline V gene (reference sequence). J was trimmed by 4 bases and V by 0 bases; bases with no gene match: 5.

This clonotype came up many times. The gene calls are TRBV27 and TRBJ2-3, with 8 bases lining up with TRBD2. V lost 3 bases and J lost 6; bases outside the gene matches: 8. In germline, CDR1 is MNHEY, CDR2 SMNVEV (reference sequence). CDR3 length: 15 residues. CDR3 residues: CASSFAGGSGDTQYF. The DNA of the CDR3 is TGTGCCAGCAGTTTTGCGGGAGGCTCGGGGGATACGCAGTATTTT.

This clonotype turned up a few times. A single base separates this from a much larger clone, so it may be a read error. The gene calls are TRBV20-1 and TRBJ2-7; D may be TRBD2 (5 bases). The CDR3 runs 11 residues. Germline V gene lookup returns CDR1 DFQATT and CDR2 SNEGSKA (reference sequence). CDR3 nucleotide sequence: TGCGGTGCTGCCGGGACCTACGAGCAGTACTTC. This sequence encodes CGAAGTYEQYF.

This clonotype was counted ten times or more. The V call is TRBV12-3 or TRBV12-4, the J call TRBJ1-1, with 12 bases matching TRBD1. V lost 6 bases, J lost 2 bases, and 7 bases stayed unmatched. CDR3 size: 16 residues. The CDR3 spells CASRTGTGGKNTEAFF. For the CDR3, the DNA is TGTGCCAGCAGAACCGGGACAGGGGGCAAAAACACTGAAGCTTTCTTT.

The table lists this clonotype with many counts. V gene TRBV19 combines with J gene TRBJ1-1, with TRBD1 identical over 10 bases. Germline V gene data show CDR1 as LNHDA and CDR2 as SQIVND (reference sequence). CDR3 length equals 14 residues. V lost 7 bases to trimming and J lost 7 bases; unmatched junction nucleotides: 9. The chain's CDR3 is CASMLTGGAYEAFF. The CDR3 DNA is TGTGCCAGTATGCTGACAGGGGGCGCGTATGAAGCTTTCTTT.

This clonotype appeared many times. The CDR3 here is CASSSQGDGPDEQYF. The CDR3, as DNA: TGTGCCAGCAGTTCACAGGGGGATGGACCAGACGAGCAGTACTTC. The V and J genes are TRBV6-5 and TRBJ2-7; 8 bases align to TRBD1. From germline, CDR1 is MNHEY and CDR2 SVGAGI. Trimming removed 4 bases from V and 5 bases from J; junction bases left unmatched: 10. This CDR3 has 15 amino acids.

The chain couples TRBV4-1 to TRBJ1-2; weak D call: TRBD1 (6 bases). The V gene lost 3 bases and the J gene lost 6 bases, with 20 bases spanning the gap. The CDR3 loop spans 16 amino acids. The germline CDR1 and CDR2 sequences are MGHRA and YSYEKL. CDR3 nucleotides: TGCGCCAGCAGCCACCCCGGCGACCAGGGGTTTCATGGCTACACCTTC. This sequence encodes CASSHPGDQGFHGYTF.

There are a few counts of this clonotype. The chain combines TRBV28 with TRBJ2-6; D remains ambiguous. V was pared by 8 bases and J by 0 bases, with 11 bases between. There are 15 residues in the CDR3. In germline, CDR1 is MDHEN, CDR2 SYDVKM. The CDR3 DNA reads as TGTGCCAGCTCGTCAGGAATCTCTGGGGCCAACGTCCTGACTTTC. This translates into CASSSGISGANVLTF.

The chain links TRBV5-1 to TRBJ2-6; D is unresolved. The length of the CDR3 is 15 residues. CDR1 is SGHRS and CDR2 is YFSETQ in the germline V gene. Trimming stripped 1 base from V and 0 bases from J, with 5 bases between. The CDR3 is CASSLRNSGANVLTF. Written as DNA, the CDR3 is TGCGCCAGCAGCTTGCGTAACTCTGGGGCCAACGTCCTGACTTTC.

This clonotype was counted only a few times. The chain combines TRBV7-9 with TRBJ2-4; the D gene is possibly TRBD2 (5 bases). Germline V gene sequence: CDR1 SEHNR, CDR2 FQNEAQ (reference sequence). V dropped 0 bases and J dropped 0 bases, with 18 bases sitting between them. There are 19 residues in the CDR3. The CDR3 DNA sequence: TGTGCCAGCAGCTTAGCGCTAGGGTTCTCTAGCACAGCCAAAAACATTCAGTACTTC. Translation gives CASSLALGFSSTAKNIQYF.

Turning to this clonotype: A much larger clone sits a single nucleotide away, making a read error possible. The V and J genes are TRBV24-1 and TRBJ2-4; D perhaps matches TRBD1 (6 bases). The CDR3 spans 18 residues. Germline loops: CDR1 KGHDR, CDR2 SFDVKD. CDR3 bases: TGTGCCACCAGTGATTCTCGGAAGGGGGATTGGGCCAAAGACATTCAGTACTTC. Translation gives CATSDSRKGDWAKDIQYF.